These 4 T cell receptor beta chains share one sample of origin, sequenced in a study of T cell repertoires in cytomegalovirus infection. TCRdb passed the reads through MiXCR, listing each CDR3 protein once. Altogether approximately 700,000 distinct CDR3 sequences are present, approximately 40% being singletons, with the ten largest covering more than 2.5%. Sample: PBMCs. These TCRs come from a human donor in good health (CMV status not recorded). Some clones in this sample may be carry-over from other donors' samples.

This clonotype was counted ten times or more. The V call is TRBV7-8, the J call TRBJ2-7; TRBD2 might be the D (6 bases). V gave up 0 bases and J gave up 3 bases, with 9 bases separating them. This CDR3 comprises 14 residues. Germline CDR1 is SGHVS and CDR2 is FQNEAQ. The CDR3 loop is CASSLAGGGYEQYF. The CDR3 DNA reads as TGTGCCAGCAGCTTAGCTGGGGGAGGCTACGAGCAGTACTTC.

The table lists this clonotype with many counts. The chain combines TRBV7-2 with TRBJ1-5; D uncertain. CDR1 is SGHTA, CDR2 FQGNSA, per germline. The V gene lost 6 bases and the J gene lost 7 bases, with 19 bases spanning the gap. The CDR3 loop spans 15 amino acids. CDR3 DNA: TGTGCCAGCAGTAAGAACTCCCGACTCGAGCAGCCCCAGCATTTT. As protein: CASSKNSRLEQPQHF.

This clonotype was picked up many times. The V and J genes are TRBV28 and TRBJ1-1; D is ambiguous. The V gene lost 2 bases and the J gene lost 4 bases, with 8 bases spanning the gap. This CDR3 is 13 amino acids long. The V gene's germline CDR1 is MDHEN and CDR2 SYDVKM. The CDR3 coding sequence is TGTGCCAGCAGTTTAAGCGGATTCACTGAAGCTTTCTTT. Amino acid sequence: CASSLSGFTEAFF.

This clonotype was seen a handful of times. CDR3 sequence (DNA): TGTGCCAGCAGCCCACGGTCTAGCGGGACCGAGCAGTACTTC. This sequence encodes CASSPRSSGTEQYF. V and J are TRBV9 and TRBJ2-7; 9 nucleotides line up with TRBD2. Germline V gene data show CDR1 as SGDLS and CDR2 as YYNGEE. Unmatched junction bases numbered 8, after V lost 4 bases and J lost 6 bases. The length of the CDR3 is 14 residues.